This T cell receptor beta chain was obtained from a study of T cells after yellow fever vaccination. Study-wide background: Low-cell-number fractions underwent preparation using SMART-Seq v4 Ultra Low Input.

General study results and limits: CD4 and CD8 compartments shared a small share of clonotypes, likely from convergent recombination.

Germline CDR1 and CDR2: MNHEY and SVGAGI. The CDR3 covers 13 residues. Trimming removed 0 bases at V and 7 bases at J, with 9 bases between. Using its own MiXCR run on the 5' RACE reads, TCRdb lists one record per CDR3 protein. The sample lists roughly 320,000 distinct CDR3 sequences, around 10% occurring once. Comment on this clonotype: Its cognate antigen is unknown.

Sequences were derived from CD4+ T cells sorted from PBMCs, sampled 45 days after the yellow fever booster vaccination. The chain links TRBV6-5 to TRBJ1-1; D unclear. The sequence came from a man aged 18-30 years who received the YFV17D yellow fever vaccine. Here the CDR3 reads CASSYSPEGEAFF. Here the CDR3 DNA reads TGTGCCAGCAGTTACTCGCCGGAAGGTGAAGCTTTCTTT.